This T cell receptor beta chain was found in a study of T-cell memory formation after mild COVID-19. Notes on the study in general: CD4+ contracting clones were found mainly in CM and EM, and CD8+ ones in EMRA.

The germline CDR1 and CDR2 sequences are SGHTA and FQGNSA. There are 14 residues in the CDR3. The germline V and J ends were trimmed by 5 bases and 8 bases, with 13 bases remaining between them. This clonotype appeared a few times. Its antigen is currently unknown. Each CDR3 protein gets one entry after TCRdb re-called the 5' RACE reads with MiXCR. The sample includes 300,000 to 350,000 distinct CDR3 sequences, roughly 19% seen only once; the top ten take around 21%. The sequence derives from a man between 18 and 35 years old who had mild COVID-19 (a few samples of this study predate the infection). Cell type and time point are not known. Sequences were obtained from PBMCs or a T cell subset sorted from them (not recorded which). V gene TRBV7-2 combines with J gene TRBJ1-6; D possibly corresponds to TRBD1 (6 bases). The chain's CDR3 is CASSPERTDSPLHF. The CDR3 bases are TGTGCCAGCAGCCCGGAAAGGACAGATTCACCCCTCCACTTT.